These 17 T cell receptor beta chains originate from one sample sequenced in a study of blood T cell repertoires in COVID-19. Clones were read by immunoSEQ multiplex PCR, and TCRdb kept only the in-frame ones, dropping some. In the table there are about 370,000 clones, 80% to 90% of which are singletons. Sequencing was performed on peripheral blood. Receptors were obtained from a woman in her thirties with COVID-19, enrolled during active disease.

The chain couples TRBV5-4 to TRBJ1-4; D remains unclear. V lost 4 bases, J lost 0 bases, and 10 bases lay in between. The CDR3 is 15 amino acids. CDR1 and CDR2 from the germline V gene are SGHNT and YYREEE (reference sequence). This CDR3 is CASSPGGATNEKLFF. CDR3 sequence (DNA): TGTGCCAGCAGCCCGGGAGGCGCAACTAATGAAAAACTGTTTTTT.

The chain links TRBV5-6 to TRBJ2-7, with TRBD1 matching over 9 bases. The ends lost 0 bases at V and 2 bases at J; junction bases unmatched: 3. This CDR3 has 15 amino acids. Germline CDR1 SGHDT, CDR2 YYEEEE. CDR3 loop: CASSLVGTGTYEQYF. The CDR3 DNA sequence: TGTGCCAGCAGCTTGGTGGGGACAGGGACCTACGAGCAGTACTTC.

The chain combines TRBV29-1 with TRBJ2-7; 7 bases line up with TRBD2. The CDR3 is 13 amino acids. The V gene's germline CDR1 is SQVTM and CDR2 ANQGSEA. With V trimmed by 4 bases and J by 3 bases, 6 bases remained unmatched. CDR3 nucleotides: TGCAGCGTTGTCCCCCCGGGGGGCTACGAGCAGTACTTC. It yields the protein CSVVPPGGYEQYF.

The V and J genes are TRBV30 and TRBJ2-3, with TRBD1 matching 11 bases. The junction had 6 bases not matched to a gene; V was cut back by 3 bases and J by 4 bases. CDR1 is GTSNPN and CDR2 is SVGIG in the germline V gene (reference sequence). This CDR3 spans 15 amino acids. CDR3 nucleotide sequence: TGTGCCTGGAGCAGTGGGGGACAGGGGGCAGATACGCAGTATTTT. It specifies CAWSSGGQGADTQYF.

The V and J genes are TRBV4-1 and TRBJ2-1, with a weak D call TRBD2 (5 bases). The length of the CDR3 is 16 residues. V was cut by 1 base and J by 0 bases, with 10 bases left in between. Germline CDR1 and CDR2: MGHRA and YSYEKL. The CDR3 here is CASSQVGVSSYNEQFF. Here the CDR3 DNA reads TGCGCCAGCAGCCAAGTCGGGGTGAGCTCCTACAATGAGCAGTTCTTC.

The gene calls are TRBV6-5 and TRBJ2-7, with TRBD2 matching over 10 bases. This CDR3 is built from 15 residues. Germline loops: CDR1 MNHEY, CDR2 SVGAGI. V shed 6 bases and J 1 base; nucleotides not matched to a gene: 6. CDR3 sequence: CASRPGLAASYEQYF. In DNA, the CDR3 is TGTGCCAGCAGACCTGGACTAGCGGCTTCCTACGAGCAGTACTTC.

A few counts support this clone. The CDR3 spells CASSFVRNTEAFF. Written as DNA, the CDR3 is TGTGCCAGCAGTTTTGTGCGGAACACTGAAGCTTTCTTT. The J gene is TRBJ1-1, the V gene TRBV28; no reliable D call. In germline, CDR1 is MDHEN, CDR2 SYDVKM. Trimming removed 3 bases from V and 1 base from J, with 6 bases in between. The CDR3 contains 13 residues.

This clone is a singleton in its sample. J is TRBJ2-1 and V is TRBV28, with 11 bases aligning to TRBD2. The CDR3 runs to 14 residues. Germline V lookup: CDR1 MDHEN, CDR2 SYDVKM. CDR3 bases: TGTGCTACAGTAGCGGGAGGGGTCTACAATGAGCAGTTCTTC. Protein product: CATVAGGVYNEQFF.

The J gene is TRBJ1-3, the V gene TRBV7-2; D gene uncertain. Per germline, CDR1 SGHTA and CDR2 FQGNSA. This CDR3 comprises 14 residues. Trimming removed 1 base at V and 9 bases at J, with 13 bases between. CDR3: CASSLVDGRGTIYF. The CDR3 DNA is TGTGCCAGCAGCTTAGTAGACGGCCGGGGCACCATATATTTT.

The CDR3 DNA reads TGTGCCTGGAGCTCAGGGTTGAGCTCCTACGAGCAGTACTTC. Encoded protein: CAWSSGLSSYEQYF. The rearrangement uses TRBV30 and TRBJ2-7; the D gene is possibly TRBD1 (5 bases). Trimming cost V 3 bases and J 0 bases, with 12 bases left between them. This CDR3 has 14 amino acids. Germline CDR1 and CDR2: GTSNPN and SVGIG (reference sequence).

Written as DNA, the CDR3 is TGTGCCAGCAGCGCTGGGACAGTTCTCGGGGGCGAGCAGTACTTC. It translates to CASSAGTVLGGEQYF. The rearrangement links TRBV5-6 to TRBJ2-7; D may be TRBD1 (7 bases). The CDR3 has 15 residues. Germline V lookup: CDR1 SGHDT, CDR2 YYEEEE. Trimming left V 4 bases short and J 6 bases short, with 20 bases between.

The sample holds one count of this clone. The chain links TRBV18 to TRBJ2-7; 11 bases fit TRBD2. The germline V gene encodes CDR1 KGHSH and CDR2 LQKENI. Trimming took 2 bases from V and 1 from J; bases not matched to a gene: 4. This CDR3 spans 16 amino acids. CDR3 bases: TGTGCCAGCTCACCAACCGGGACTAGCGGATCCTACGAGCAGTACTTC. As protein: CASSPTGTSGSYEQYF.

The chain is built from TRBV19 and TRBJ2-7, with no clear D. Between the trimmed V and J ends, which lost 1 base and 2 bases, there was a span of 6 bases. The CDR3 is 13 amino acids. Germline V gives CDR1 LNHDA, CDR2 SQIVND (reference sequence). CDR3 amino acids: CASSIALAYEQYF. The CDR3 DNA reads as TGTGCCAGTAGTATAGCTCTAGCCTACGAGCAGTACTTC.

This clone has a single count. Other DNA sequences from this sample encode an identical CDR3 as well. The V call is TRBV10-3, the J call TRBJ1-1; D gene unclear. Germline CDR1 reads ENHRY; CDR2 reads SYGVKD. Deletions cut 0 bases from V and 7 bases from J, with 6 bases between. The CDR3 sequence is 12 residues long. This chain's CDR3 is CAISESGGEAFF. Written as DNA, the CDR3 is TGTGCCATCAGTGAGTCAGGAGGTGAAGCTTTCTTT.

CDR3 sequence reads: CASSQFLAGSGGNEQFF. CDR3 DNA: TGTGCCAGCAGCCAATTCCTAGCGGGTTCCGGGGGCAATGAGCAGTTCTTC. The chain employs TRBV3-1 (or the pseudogene TRBV3-2) and TRBJ2-1; 8 nucleotides align to TRBD2. Trimming took 2 bases from V and 6 from J; bases not matched to a gene: 12. The CDR3 is 17 amino acids. Germline CDR1 LGHDT, CDR2 YNNKEL (reference sequence).

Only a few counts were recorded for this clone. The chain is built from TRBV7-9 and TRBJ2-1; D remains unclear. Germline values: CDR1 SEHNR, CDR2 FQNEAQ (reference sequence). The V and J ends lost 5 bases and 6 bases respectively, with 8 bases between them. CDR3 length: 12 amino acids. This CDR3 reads CASSTLRNEQFF. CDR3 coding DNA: TGTGCCAGCAGCACCCTACGCAATGAGCAGTTCTTC.

DNA of the CDR3: TGTGCCAGCAGCTTAGCGGTAACAGGGTATTTCACTGAAGCTTTCTTT. Its protein is CASSLAVTGYFTEAFF. The chain is built from TRBV7-2 and TRBJ1-1, with a tentative D call TRBD1 (6 bases). The CDR3 runs 16 residues. V was trimmed by 0 bases and J by 4 bases, leaving 15 bases between them. Germline CDR1 reads SGHTA; CDR2 reads FQGNSA.